Below are 18 T cell receptor beta chains sequenced from a single sample in a study of T-cell reconstitution after alpha-beta-depleted transplantation in children. Construction of the TCRbeta library involved unique molecular identifiers. TCRdb analysed the PCR reads with MiXCR anew, one entry per CDR3 protein. The sample yields about 250,000 distinct CDR3 sequences, about 24% seen once. This material consisted of PBMCs, mostly from graft donor cells, taken 360 days after TCRalphabeta/CD19-depleted stem cell transplant. These receptors were taken from a female patient aged 2-9 years who had a stem cell transplant for congenital amegakaryocytic thrombocytopenia, so the T cells may come from the graft donor.

CDR3 coding DNA: TGTGCCACCAGTGATCCGGGACAGGGGGCATCTCAGCCCCAGCATTTT. This translates into CATSDPGQGASQPQHF. The chain has TRBV24-1 and TRBJ1-5; 12 bases agree with TRBD1. This CDR3 spans 16 amino acids. Looked up from germline, CDR1 is KGHDR and CDR2 is SFDVKD. Trimming took 3 bases from V and 6 from J; bases not matched to a gene: 5.

The chain combines TRBV5-5 with TRBJ1-1, with TRBD1 as a possible D gene (5 bases). Trimming left V 2 bases short and J 0 bases short, with 14 bases between. This CDR3 contains 16 residues. Germline lookup yields CDR1 SGHKS and CDR2 YYEKEE (reference sequence). The CDR3 sequence is CASSFPGWGMNTEAFF. In DNA, the CDR3 is TGTGCCAGCAGCTTTCCCGGTTGGGGCATGAACACTGAAGCTTTCTTT.

This clonotype was counted only a few times. In DNA form, the CDR3 reads TGTGCCAGCAGTTATGTAACTAGCACCGGGGAGCTGTTTTTT. Translating it yields CASSYVTSTGELFF. This chain joins TRBV6-2 or TRBV6-3 and TRBJ2-2; possibly TRBD2 for D (5 bases). The CDR3 covers 14 residues. Germline loops: CDR1 MNHEY, CDR2 SVGEGT. V gave up 3 bases and J gave up 4 bases, with 9 bases separating them.

This clonotype was detected ten times or more. The chain has TRBV4-1 and TRBJ2-1; D gene unclear. V dropped 0 bases and J dropped 1 base, with 10 bases sitting between them. The CDR3 has 16 residues. Germline V gene data show CDR1 as MGHRA and CDR2 as YSYEKL. The CDR3 is CASSQDLLESYNEQFF. CDR3 coding DNA: TGCGCCAGCAGCCAAGACTTGCTGGAATCCTACAATGAGCAGTTCTTC.

This clonotype was recorded a few times. This sequence joins TRBV27 and TRBJ2-1, with 7 bases lining up with TRBD1. The CDR3 is 14 residues long. Germline trimming cut 4 bases from V and 12 bases from J; bases unmatched to any gene: 12. CDR1 and CDR2 (germline): MNHEY, SMNVEV (reference sequence). The CDR3 region has the DNA TGTGCCAGCAGTTCCGGGACAGAGGGGGTCAGGCAGTTCTTC. The encoded protein is CASSSGTEGVRQFF.

This chain joins TRBV7-6 and TRBJ2-7, with 9 bases identical to TRBD1. The CDR3 has 15 residues. Germline CDR1 reads SGHVS; CDR2 reads FNYEAQ. With 6 bases clipped from V and 4 bases from J, the junction kept 10 bases outside the gene matches. CDR3 loop: CASSSFGTGKYEQYF. Here the CDR3 DNA reads TGTGCCAGCAGTTCGTTTGGGACAGGGAAGTACGAGCAGTACTTC.

This rearrangement joins TRBV20-1 to TRBJ2-3; 7 bases fit TRBD1. V was clipped by 6 bases and J by 8 bases; unmatched bases: 5. This CDR3 comprises 11 residues. Germline V CDR1 and CDR2: DFQATT, SNEGSKA (reference sequence). The CDR3 DNA reads as TGCAGTGCCATCCGGGACAGTACGCAGTATTTT. Translated: CSAIRDSTQYF.

This clonotype was seen a few times. This chain links TRBV3-1 with TRBJ2-2; 8 positions match TRBD1. This CDR3 comprises 17 residues. Unmatched junction bases numbered 7, after V lost 0 bases and J lost 4 bases. CDR1 is LGHDT, CDR2 YNNKEL, per germline (reference sequence). The CDR3: CASSQDLDRVVTGELFF. CDR3 in DNA: TGTGCCAGCAGCCAAGATTTGGACAGGGTCGTCACCGGGGAGCTGTTTTTT.

This clonotype was counted a few times. This sequence joins TRBV2 and TRBJ2-2, with D uncertain. The CDR3 sequence is 12 residues long. Trimming shortened V by 7 bases and J by 1 base, and 4 bases separated the two germline ends. Germline CDR1 is SNHLY and CDR2 is FYNNEI. CDR3 sequence reads: CASNRNTGELFF. CDR3 coding DNA: TGTGCCAGCAATCGGAACACCGGGGAGCTGTTTTTT. Complete variable domain (other parts from reference TRBV2 and TRBJ2-2): EPEVTQTPSHQVTQMGQEVILRCVPISNHLYFYWYRQILGQKVEFLVSFYNNEISEKSEIFDDQFSVERPDGSNFTLKIRSTKLEDSAMYFCASNRNTGELFFGEGSRLTVL.

This clonotype has more than one count but fewer than ten. The chain employs TRBV4-1 and TRBJ1-4; 10 bases line up with TRBD1. CDR3 size: 16 residues. V shed 3 bases and J 5 bases; nucleotides not matched to a gene: 6. In germline, CDR1 is MGHRA, CDR2 YSYEKL. This CDR3 reads CASSQVTGGLNEKLFF. The CDR3 region has the DNA TGCGCCAGCAGCCAGGTGACAGGGGGCTTAAATGAAAAACTGTTTTTT.

The chain has TRBV21-1 and TRBJ2-1; the table's D call, TRBD2, was not checked against the DNA. TRBV21-1 is termed a pseudogene. This CDR3 has 16 amino acids. CDR3 nucleotides: TGTGCCAGCAGCAAGGGGACTAGCGGGAGTCAGGCTCGTCGGTTCTTC. Its protein product is CASSKGTSGSQARRFF.

The gene calls are TRBV28 and TRBJ1-6; tentatively, D is TRBD1 (5 bases). Germline V CDR1 and CDR2: MDHEN, SYDVKM. The CDR3 totals 14 residues. V was cut by 3 bases and J by 10 bases, with 13 bases left in between. The CDR3 nucleotides are TGTGCCAGCAGTTTGTTCAGGGAGCGCTCACCCCTCCACTTT. Protein sequence: CASSLFRERSPLHF.

The rearrangement links TRBV11-2 to TRBJ2-5; D call uncertain. Germline CDR1 reads SGHAT; CDR2 reads FQNNGV. The CDR3 is 14 amino acids. V lost 1 base to trimming and J lost 3 bases, with 9 bases between them. CDR3 sequence: CASSLVGNKETQYF. The CDR3 DNA reads TGTGCCAGCAGCTTAGTGGGGAACAAAGAGACCCAGTACTTC.

This clonotype appeared a few times. The V gene is TRBV27, the J gene TRBJ2-1; tentatively, D is TRBD2 (6 bases). This CDR3 spans 14 amino acids. The V gene lost 3 bases and the J gene lost 10 bases, with 16 bases spanning the gap. Germline assignment: CDR1 MNHEY and CDR2 SMNVEV (reference sequence). DNA of the CDR3: TGTGCCAGCAGTTTCCCCGGGGCGGGGAACGAGCAGTTCTTC. Its protein is CASSFPGAGNEQFF.

The chain employs TRBV6-5 and TRBJ2-1; TRBD2 matches at 7 bases. Germline CDR1 reads MNHEY; CDR2 reads SVGAGI. The CDR3 runs to 14 residues. V was clipped by 4 bases and J by 3 bases; unmatched bases: 3. CDR3 protein: CASSWSGGYNEQFF. CDR3 nucleotide sequence: TGTGCCAGCAGTTGGTCGGGAGGCTACAATGAGCAGTTCTTC.

This clonotype came up many times. This rearrangement joins TRBV28 to TRBJ2-4; a weak D match, TRBD2 (6 bases). Germline-derived CDR1 and CDR2 are MDHEN and SYDVKM. The CDR3 runs 13 residues. The ends were cut back, 7 bases at V and 9 bases at J, with 16 bases in the middle. The DNA for the CDR3 is TGTGCCAGCACCCTAGGAGGGGTCGGCATTCAGTACTTC. Protein sequence: CASTLGGVGIQYF.

This clonotype has just a few counts. This chain links TRBV4-3 with TRBJ2-1; tentatively, D is TRBD2 (6 bases). The CDR3 has 15 amino acids. Germline CDR1 is LGHNA and CDR2 is YSLEER. The V gene lost 3 bases and the J gene lost 10 bases, with 19 bases spanning the gap. The DNA for the CDR3 is TGCGCCAGCAGCCAGGGGGGACTCCACGCAGGGGAGCAGTTCTTC. As protein: CASSQGGLHAGEQFF.

This clonotype appeared a few times. This chain joins TRBV2 and TRBJ2-7; maybe TRBD2 (6 bases). The germline V and J ends were trimmed by 5 bases and 4 bases, with 21 bases remaining between them. Per germline, CDR1 SNHLY and CDR2 FYNNEI. This CDR3 is built from 16 residues. CDR3: CASSFLAVLAPYEQYF. The CDR3 nucleotides read TGTGCCAGCAGTTTTCTGGCGGTGCTAGCGCCTTACGAGCAGTACTTC.